These T cell receptor beta chains were read from a single sample in a study of blood T cells in healthy people across ages. TCRdb processed the 5' RACE reads anew with MiXCR; each CDR3 protein has one entry. This sample has hundreds of thousands of distinct CDR3 sequences, with under 65% found just once. Sample: blood. The receptors were gathered from a man aged 55-75 years in good health. Each CDR3 is given with its conserved first and last residue. A D gene is named only where the DNA matches it firmly. Size tells how often a clone was seen (once, few, many) or the class of an expanded clone, and some rows leave it out.

v_gene: TRBV4-1
d_gene: -
abundance: -
j_gene: TRBJ1-1
CDR3nt: TGCGCCAGCAGCCAAGCCTATGGGGACGGTGAAGCTTTCTTT
CDR3aa: CASSQAYGDGEAFF

v_gene: TRBV10-3
d_gene: TRBD2
abundance: -
j_gene: TRBJ2-2
CDR3nt: TGTGCCATCAGTGACGGGGGGGCTGGCACCGGGGAGCTGTTTTTT
CDR3aa: CAISDGGAGTGELFF

v_gene: TRBV20-1
d_gene: TRBD1
abundance: -
j_gene: TRBJ2-3
CDR3nt: TGCAGTGCTAGAGAGCCGAGGACAGGGTTCACAGATACGCAGTATTTT
CDR3aa: CSAREPRTGFTDTQYF

v_gene: TRBV6-5
d_gene: TRBD1
abundance: -
j_gene: TRBJ2-1
CDR3nt: TGTGCCAGCAGTTACTCCGGACAGGGGGGGTTCTTC
CDR3aa: CASSYSGQGGFF

v_gene: TRBV5-1
d_gene: -
abundance: -
j_gene: TRBJ2-7
CDR3nt: TGCGCCAGCAGCTTGGGGGCGACCTCCTACGAGCAGTACTTC
CDR3aa: CASSLGATSYEQYF

v_gene: TRBV6-6
d_gene: TRBD1
abundance: -
j_gene: TRBJ2-7
CDR3nt: TGTGCCAGCAGTTACCTTACTCCGGGACAGGGATCGGGCGAGCAGTACTTC
CDR3aa: CASSYLTPGQGSGEQYF

v_gene: TRBV5-1
d_gene: TRBD2
abundance: -
j_gene: TRBJ2-1
CDR3nt: TGCGCCAGCAGAGGGACTAGCGGTCACAATGAGCAGTTCTTC
CDR3aa: CASRGTSGHNEQFF

v_gene: TRBV6-5
d_gene: -
abundance: few
j_gene: TRBJ2-3
CDR3nt: TGTGCCAGCAGTTACGTCGGTAACACAGATACGCAGTATTTT
CDR3aa: CASSYVGNTDTQYF

v_gene: TRBV15
d_gene: -
abundance: -
j_gene: TRBJ1-5
CDR3nt: TGTGCCACCAGCGGCCTGGGGAGGGGTCAGCCCCAGCATTTT
CDR3aa: CATSGLGRGQPQHF

v_gene: TRBV19
d_gene: TRBD1
abundance: -
j_gene: TRBJ1-2
CDR3nt: TGTGCCAGTAAGGGGGACAGGGGAGGCTACACCTTC
CDR3aa: CASKGDRGGYTF

v_gene: TRBV14
d_gene: -
abundance: -
j_gene: TRBJ2-7
CDR3nt: TGTGCCGGCAGCCGCCGGGACAACTACAATGAGCAGTACTTC
CDR3aa: CAGSRRDNYNEQYF

v_gene: TRBV5-6
d_gene: -
abundance: few
j_gene: TRBJ2-7
CDR3nt: TGTGCCAGCAGCTTGTGGGGCAGGACCAACGAGCAGTACTTC
CDR3aa: CASSLWGRTNEQYF

v_gene: TRBV7-9
d_gene: -
abundance: -
j_gene: TRBJ1-5
CDR3nt: TGTGCCAGCAGCACCGGGAAGGGGGGTCCCAATCAGCCCCAGCATTTT
CDR3aa: CASSTGKGGPNQPQHF

v_gene: TRBV20-1
d_gene: -
abundance: -
j_gene: TRBJ2-5
CDR3nt: TGCAGTGCTATCGAAAAGCGAAATCAAGAGACCCAGTACTTC
CDR3aa: CSAIEKRNQETQYF

v_gene: TRBV15
d_gene: TRBD1
abundance: -
j_gene: TRBJ2-7
CDR3nt: TGTGCCACCAGCAGAGCCGGGACAGTGCAGCAGTACTTC
CDR3aa: CATSRAGTVQQYF

v_gene: TRBV11-3
d_gene: TRBD2
abundance: -
j_gene: TRBJ2-1
CDR3nt: TGTGCCAGCAGCCTCCGGCTAGCGGGGGGTGAGCAGTTCTTC
CDR3aa: CASSLRLAGGEQFF

v_gene: TRBV20-1
d_gene: TRBD2
abundance: -
j_gene: TRBJ2-3
CDR3nt: TGCAGTGCTAGCCTCTACGGGACTAGTGTTTCAGATACGCAGTATTTT
CDR3aa: CSASLYGTSVSDTQYF

v_gene: TRBV7-9
d_gene: -
abundance: -
j_gene: TRBJ2-5
CDR3nt: TGTGCCAGCAGCTTAGGGGGGACGGTGCGAGAGACCCAGTACTTC
CDR3aa: CASSLGGTVRETQYF

v_gene: TRBV6-6
d_gene: -
abundance: once
j_gene: TRBJ1-6
CDR3nt: TGTGCCAGCAGTTACTCGAATAGACATAATTCACCCCTCCACTTT
CDR3aa: CASSYSNRHNSPLHF

v_gene: TRBV10-3
d_gene: TRBD2
abundance: -
j_gene: TRBJ2-1
CDR3nt: TGTGCCATCAGAGCGGGGGGCCCCGGGGAGAACAATGAGCAGTTCTTC
CDR3aa: CAIRAGGPGENNEQFF

v_gene: TRBV4-1
d_gene: -
abundance: few
j_gene: TRBJ1-6
CDR3nt: TGCGCCAGCAGCCAAGAACCCGGGACACCCACCAATAATTCACCCCTCCACTTT
CDR3aa: CASSQEPGTPTNNSPLHF

v_gene: TRBV11-2
d_gene: TRBD2
abundance: few
j_gene: TRBJ2-3
CDR3nt: TGTGCCAGCAGCTTAGGCACTAGCGGGGGGGCCTTGAGCACAGATACGCAGTATTTT
CDR3aa: CASSLGTSGGALSTDTQYF

v_gene: TRBV11-2
d_gene: -
abundance: -
j_gene: TRBJ2-2
CDR3nt: TGTGCCAACAGCTTACGGGGCGCCGACACCGGGGAGCTGTTTTTT
CDR3aa: CANSLRGADTGELFF

v_gene: TRBV11-2
d_gene: TRBD2
abundance: few
j_gene: TRBJ2-7
CDR3nt: TGTGCCAGCAGCTTATCTCGGACTAGCGGTGCCTACGAGCAGTACTTC
CDR3aa: CASSLSRTSGAYEQYF

v_gene: TRBV20-1
d_gene: -
abundance: -
j_gene: TRBJ2-4
CDR3nt: TGCAGTGCTAGAGACGGGACCATCAAAAACATTCAGTACTTC
CDR3aa: CSARDGTIKNIQYF

v_gene: TRBV4-1
d_gene: -
abundance: -
j_gene: TRBJ2-5
CDR3nt: TGCGCCAGCAGCCATCTCCAAAGTGGGTCCCAAGAGACCCAGTACTTC
CDR3aa: CASSHLQSGSQETQYF

v_gene: TRBV4-2
d_gene: -
abundance: -
j_gene: TRBJ1-2
CDR3nt: TGTGCCAGCAGCCAAGAATTGGCAGGGGCGGGCTATGGCTACACCTTC
CDR3aa: CASSQELAGAGYGYTF

v_gene: TRBV7-2
d_gene: -
abundance: -
j_gene: TRBJ2-1
CDR3nt: TGTGCCAGCAGCTTAGGAGGGGCTAGCCGCTACAATGAGCAGTTCTTC
CDR3aa: CASSLGGASRYNEQFF

v_gene: TRBV15
d_gene: -
abundance: -
j_gene: TRBJ2-7
CDR3nt: TGTGCCACCAGCAGAGATATAGGTCCCTCGTACGAGCAGTACTTC
CDR3aa: CATSRDIGPSYEQYF

v_gene: TRBV7-9
d_gene: -
abundance: -
j_gene: TRBJ2-3
CDR3nt: TGTGCCAGCAGCTTGGCGAGGGGGGGCCAGGATACGCAGTATTTT
CDR3aa: CASSLARGGQDTQYF

v_gene: TRBV20-1
d_gene: TRBD2
abundance: -
j_gene: TRBJ2-1
CDR3nt: TGCAGTGCTCCCCCTCAGCGGGGGGGCGTCAATGAGCAGTTCTTC
CDR3aa: CSAPPQRGGVNEQFF

v_gene: TRBV5-1
d_gene: -
abundance: once
j_gene: TRBJ2-3
CDR3nt: TGCGCCAGCAGCTTGGTTCGGCAGCAGTATTTT
CDR3aa: CASSLVRQQYF

v_gene: TRBV5-1
d_gene: TRBD2
abundance: few
j_gene: TRBJ2-4
CDR3nt: TGCGCCAGCAGCCTCACCGGAGCGGGGGAGAAACTCCTAGCCAAAAACATTCAGTACTTC
CDR3aa: CASSLTGAGEKLLAKNIQYF

v_gene: TRBV12-3/TRBV12-4
d_gene: -
abundance: few
j_gene: TRBJ2-1
CDR3nt: TGTGCCAGCAGTTTCGGTGCTAGCGTGAATGAGCAGTTCTTC
CDR3aa: CASSFGASVNEQFF

v_gene: TRBV6-2/TRBV6-3
d_gene: -
abundance: once
j_gene: TRBJ2-1
CDR3nt: TGTGCCAGCAGCTACCCCTCCGGGACTGGCGTCTACAATGAGCAGTTCTTC
CDR3aa: CASSYPSGTGVYNEQFF

v_gene: TRBV10-3
d_gene: -
abundance: -
j_gene: TRBJ2-7
CDR3nt: TGTGCCATCCAACAGGGAAGGTCTTCGGAGGAGCAGTACTTC
CDR3aa: CAIQQGRSSEEQYF

v_gene: TRBV12-3/TRBV12-4
d_gene: -
abundance: -
j_gene: TRBJ1-1
CDR3nt: TGTGCCAGCACCTACAGTCCCACTGAAGCTTTCTTT
CDR3aa: CASTYSPTEAFF

v_gene: TRBV6-6
d_gene: -
abundance: few
j_gene: TRBJ2-7
CDR3nt: TGTGCCAGCAGTTACCAGGGGAGCTCCTACGAGCAGTACTTC
CDR3aa: CASSYQGSSYEQYF

v_gene: TRBV4-2
d_gene: -
abundance: few
j_gene: TRBJ2-1
CDR3nt: TGTGCCAGCAACCCCGTGGGGGGGGCATACAATGAGCAGTTCTTC
CDR3aa: CASNPVGGAYNEQFF

v_gene: TRBV6-1
d_gene: -
abundance: few
j_gene: TRBJ1-2
CDR3nt: TGTGCCAGCAGTGCGGCCCCCGGGCCCTATGGCTACACCTTC
CDR3aa: CASSAAPGPYGYTF

v_gene: TRBV12-3/TRBV12-4
d_gene: -
abundance: -
j_gene: TRBJ2-5
CDR3nt: TGTGCCAGCAGTTTACGGGACCGGGGAAGGACCCAGTACTTC
CDR3aa: CASSLRDRGRTQYF

v_gene: TRBV20-1
d_gene: TRBD2
abundance: -
j_gene: TRBJ2-1
CDR3nt: TGCAGTGCGAGTCCTAGCGGGGACTCCTACAATGAGCAGTTCTTC
CDR3aa: CSASPSGDSYNEQFF

v_gene: TRBV19
d_gene: TRBD1
abundance: -
j_gene: TRBJ2-1
CDR3nt: TGTGCCAGTCGGACAGGGATGTACAATGAGCAGTTCTTC
CDR3aa: CASRTGMYNEQFF

v_gene: TRBV7-2
d_gene: -
abundance: -
j_gene: TRBJ1-4
CDR3nt: TGTGCCAGCAGCTTAATTCCCGGGACTAATGAAAAACTGTTTTTT
CDR3aa: CASSLIPGTNEKLFF

v_gene: TRBV11-2
d_gene: TRBD2
abundance: -
j_gene: TRBJ2-5
CDR3nt: TGTGCCAGCAGCTTAGATCGGGGGACTAGGGAGAAGACCCAGTACTTC
CDR3aa: CASSLDRGTREKTQYF

v_gene: TRBV20-1
d_gene: TRBD2
abundance: -
j_gene: TRBJ2-2
CDR3nt: TGCAGTGCGCCGGGACTAGCCCCGACCGGGGAGCTGTTTTTT
CDR3aa: CSAPGLAPTGELFF

v_gene: TRBV5-5
d_gene: -
abundance: many
j_gene: TRBJ2-5
CDR3nt: TGTGCCAGCAGCTTGGGACGGTGGGAGACCCAGTACTTC
CDR3aa: CASSLGRWETQYF

v_gene: TRBV6-5
d_gene: TRBD1
abundance: -
j_gene: TRBJ2-3
CDR3nt: TGTGCCAGCCGACAGGGCGCCGTTTGGGATACGCAGTATTTT
CDR3aa: CASRQGAVWDTQYF

v_gene: TRBV6-5
d_gene: -
abundance: -
j_gene: TRBJ1-1
CDR3nt: TGTGCCAGCAGTTACGCAGGGAATATGGACACTGAAGCTTTCTTT
CDR3aa: CASSYAGNMDTEAFF

v_gene: TRBV6-2/TRBV6-3
d_gene: TRBD1
abundance: few
j_gene: TRBJ1-2
CDR3nt: TGTGCCAGCAGTTCCGGACAGGGGCGAGGTCGTGCTAACTATGGCTACACCTTC
CDR3aa: CASSSGQGRGRANYGYTF

v_gene: TRBV7-2
d_gene: -
abundance: few
j_gene: TRBJ2-1
CDR3nt: TGTGCCAGCAGCTTTCCCTGGCGGGGCGATGAGCAGTTCTTC
CDR3aa: CASSFPWRGDEQFF

v_gene: TRBV20-1
d_gene: -
abundance: few
j_gene: TRBJ2-3
CDR3nt: TGCAGTGCTAGGGCAGGGCTAGTAGGGGGGGTTCGGTCAGATACGCAGTATTTT
CDR3aa: CSARAGLVGGVRSDTQYF